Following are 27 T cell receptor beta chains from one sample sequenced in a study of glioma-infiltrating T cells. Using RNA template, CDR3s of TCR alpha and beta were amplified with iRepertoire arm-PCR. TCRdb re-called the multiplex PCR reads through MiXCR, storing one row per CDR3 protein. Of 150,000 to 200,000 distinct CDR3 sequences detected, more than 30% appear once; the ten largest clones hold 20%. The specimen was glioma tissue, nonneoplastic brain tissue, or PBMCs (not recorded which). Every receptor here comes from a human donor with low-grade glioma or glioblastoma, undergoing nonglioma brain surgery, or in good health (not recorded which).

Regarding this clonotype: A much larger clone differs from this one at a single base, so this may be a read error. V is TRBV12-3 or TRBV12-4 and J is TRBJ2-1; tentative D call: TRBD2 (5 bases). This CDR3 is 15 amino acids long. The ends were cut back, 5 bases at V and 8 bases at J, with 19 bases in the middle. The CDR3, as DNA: TGTGCCAGCAGTCTAAGAACCTGGGGAGTGGATGAGCAGTTCTTC. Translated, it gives CASSLRTWGVDEQFF.

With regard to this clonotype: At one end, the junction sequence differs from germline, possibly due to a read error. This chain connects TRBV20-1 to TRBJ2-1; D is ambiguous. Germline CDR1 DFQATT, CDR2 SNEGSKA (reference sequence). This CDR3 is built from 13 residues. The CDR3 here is CRDDPRHVNEQVF. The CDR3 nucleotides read TGCCGCGACGATCCCCGACATGTCAATGAGCAGGTCTTC.

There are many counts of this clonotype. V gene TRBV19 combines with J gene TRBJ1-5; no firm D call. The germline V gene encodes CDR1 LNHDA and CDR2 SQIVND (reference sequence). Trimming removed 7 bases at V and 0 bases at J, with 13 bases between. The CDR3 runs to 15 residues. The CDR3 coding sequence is TGTGCCAGTACCCTTGAGCTCCATAGCAATCAGCCCCAGCATTTT. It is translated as CASTLELHSNQPQHF.

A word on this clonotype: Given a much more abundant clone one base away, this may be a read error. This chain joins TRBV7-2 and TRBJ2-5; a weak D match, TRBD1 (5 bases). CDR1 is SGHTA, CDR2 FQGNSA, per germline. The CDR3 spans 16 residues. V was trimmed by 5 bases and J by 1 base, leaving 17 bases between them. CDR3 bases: TGTGCCAGCAGCCGACAGACAGAAACCGCCCAAGAGACCCAGTACTTC. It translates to CASSRQTETAQETQYF.

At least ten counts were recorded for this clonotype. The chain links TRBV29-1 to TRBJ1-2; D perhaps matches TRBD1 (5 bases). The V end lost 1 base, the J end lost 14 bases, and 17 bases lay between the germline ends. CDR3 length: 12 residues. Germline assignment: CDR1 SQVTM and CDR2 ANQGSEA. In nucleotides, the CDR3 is TGCAGCGTTGAAGGCAGGGTGGGACCCTTGACCTTC. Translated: CSVEGRVGPLTF. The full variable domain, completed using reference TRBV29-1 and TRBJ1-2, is SAVISQKPSRDICQRGTSLTIQCQVDSQVTMMFWYRQQPGQSLTLIATANQGSEATYESGFVIDKFPISRPNLTFSTLTVSNMSPEDSSIYLCSVEGRVGPLTFGSGTRLTVV.

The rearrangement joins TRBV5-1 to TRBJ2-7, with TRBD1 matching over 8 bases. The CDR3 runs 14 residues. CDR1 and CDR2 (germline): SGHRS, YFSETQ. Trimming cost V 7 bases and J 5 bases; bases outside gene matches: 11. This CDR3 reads CASGRGQGNDEQYF. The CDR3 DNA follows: TGCGCCAGCGGCCGTGGACAGGGAAATGACGAGCAGTACTTC.

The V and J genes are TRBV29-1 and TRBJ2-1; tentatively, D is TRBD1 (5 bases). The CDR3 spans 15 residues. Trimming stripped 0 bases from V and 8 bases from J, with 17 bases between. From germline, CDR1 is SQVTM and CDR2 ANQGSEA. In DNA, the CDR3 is TGCAGCGTTGAAGATGGCCCCCAGGGTTGGTATGAGCAGTTCTTC. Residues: CSVEDGPQGWYEQFF.

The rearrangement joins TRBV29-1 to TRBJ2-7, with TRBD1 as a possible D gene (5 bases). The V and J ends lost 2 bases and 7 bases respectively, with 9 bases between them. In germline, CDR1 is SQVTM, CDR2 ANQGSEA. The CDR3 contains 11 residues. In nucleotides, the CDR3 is TGCAGCGTTGAACAGGGTAGGGAGCAGTACTTC. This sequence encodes CSVEQGREQYF.

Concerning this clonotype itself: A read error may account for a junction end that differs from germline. The CDR3 loop reads CAISSYGEQYF. The CDR3 nucleotides read TGTGCCATCAGCTCCTACGGAGAGCAGTACTTC. The chain has TRBV5-4 and TRBJ2-7; the D is unclear. The CDR3 loop spans 11 amino acids. CDR1 is SGHNT and CDR2 is YYREEE in the germline V gene (reference sequence).

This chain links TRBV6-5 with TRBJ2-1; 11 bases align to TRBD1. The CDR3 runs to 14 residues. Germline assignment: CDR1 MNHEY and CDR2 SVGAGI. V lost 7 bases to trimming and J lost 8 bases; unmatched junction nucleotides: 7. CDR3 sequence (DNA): TGTGCCAGCACCGGACAGGGGGCTCGCTATGAGCAGTTCTTC. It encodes CASTGQGARYEQFF.

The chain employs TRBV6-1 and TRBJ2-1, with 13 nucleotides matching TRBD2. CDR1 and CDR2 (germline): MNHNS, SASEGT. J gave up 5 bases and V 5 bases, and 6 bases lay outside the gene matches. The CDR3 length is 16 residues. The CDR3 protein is CASSTRLAGGDNEQFF. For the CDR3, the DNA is TGTGCCAGCAGTACGCGACTAGCGGGAGGAGACAATGAGCAGTTCTTC.

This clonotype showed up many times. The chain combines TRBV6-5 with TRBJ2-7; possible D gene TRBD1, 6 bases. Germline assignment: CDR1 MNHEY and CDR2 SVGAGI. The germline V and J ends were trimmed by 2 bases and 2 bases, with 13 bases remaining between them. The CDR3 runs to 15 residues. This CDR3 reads CASSYRGSGAYEQYF. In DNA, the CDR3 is TGTGCCAGCAGTTACCGAGGGTCAGGGGCCTACGAGCAGTACTTC.

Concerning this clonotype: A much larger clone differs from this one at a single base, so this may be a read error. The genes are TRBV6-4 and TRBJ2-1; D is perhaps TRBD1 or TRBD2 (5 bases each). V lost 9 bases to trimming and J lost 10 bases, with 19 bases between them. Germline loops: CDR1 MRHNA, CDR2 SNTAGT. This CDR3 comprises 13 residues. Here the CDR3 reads CASSWPGTYEQFF. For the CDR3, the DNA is TGTGCCAGTAGTTGGCCAGGGACCTACGAGCAGTTCTTC.

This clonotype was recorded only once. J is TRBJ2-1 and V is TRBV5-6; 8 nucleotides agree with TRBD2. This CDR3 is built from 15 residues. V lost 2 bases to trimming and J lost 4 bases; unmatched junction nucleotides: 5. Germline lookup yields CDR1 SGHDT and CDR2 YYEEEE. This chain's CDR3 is CASSLPGLDYNEQFF. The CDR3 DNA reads TGTGCCAGCAGCTTACCGGGACTAGATTACAATGAGCAGTTCTTC. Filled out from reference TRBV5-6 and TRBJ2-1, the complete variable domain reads DAGVTQSPTHLIKTRGQQVTLRCSPKSGHDTVSWYQQALGQGPQFIFQYYEEEERQRGNFPDRFSGHQFPNYSSELNVNALLLGDSALYLCASSLPGLDYNEQFFGPGTRLTVL.

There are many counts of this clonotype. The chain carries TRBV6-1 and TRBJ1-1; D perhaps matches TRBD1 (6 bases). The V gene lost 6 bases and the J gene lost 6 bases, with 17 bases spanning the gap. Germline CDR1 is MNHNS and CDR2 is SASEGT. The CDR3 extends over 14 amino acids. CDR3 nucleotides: TGTGCCAGCAGGGAGGGGGGGGCGGAGGCTGAAGCTTTCTTT. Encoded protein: CASREGGAEAEAFF.

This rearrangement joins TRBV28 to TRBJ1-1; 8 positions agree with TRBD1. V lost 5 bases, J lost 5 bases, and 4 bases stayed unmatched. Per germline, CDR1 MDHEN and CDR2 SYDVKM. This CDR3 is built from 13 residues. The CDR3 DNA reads TGTGCCAGCAGTCCCAGGGGGCTAACTGAAGCTTTCTTT. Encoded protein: CASSPRGLTEAFF. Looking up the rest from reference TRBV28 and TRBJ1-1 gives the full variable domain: DVKVTQSSRYLVKRTGEKVFLECVQDMDHENMFWYRQDPGLGLRLIYFSYDVKMKEKGDIPEGYSVSREKKERFSLILESASTNQTSMYLCASSPRGLTEAFFGQGTRLTVV.

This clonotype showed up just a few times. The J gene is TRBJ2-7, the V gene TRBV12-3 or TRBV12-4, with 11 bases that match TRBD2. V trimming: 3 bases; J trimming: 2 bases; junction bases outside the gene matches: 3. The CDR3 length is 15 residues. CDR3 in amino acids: CASSLGLAVTYEQYF. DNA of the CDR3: TGTGCCAGCAGTTTGGGACTAGCGGTAACCTACGAGCAGTACTTC.

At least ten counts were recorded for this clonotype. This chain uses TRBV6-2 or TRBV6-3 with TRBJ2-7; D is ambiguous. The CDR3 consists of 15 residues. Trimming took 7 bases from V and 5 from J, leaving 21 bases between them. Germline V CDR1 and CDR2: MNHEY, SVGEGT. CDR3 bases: TGTGCCAGCACCCACGGTGGGCTCCCGCCCGACGAGCAGTACTTC. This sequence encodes CASTHGGLPPDEQYF.

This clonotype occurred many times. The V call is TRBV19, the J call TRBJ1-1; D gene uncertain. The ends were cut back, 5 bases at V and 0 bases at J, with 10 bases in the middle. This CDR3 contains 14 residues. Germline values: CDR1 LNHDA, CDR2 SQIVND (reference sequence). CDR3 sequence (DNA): TGTGCCAGTAGTCTTGTACCCCTGAACACTGAAGCTTTCTTT. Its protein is CASSLVPLNTEAFF.

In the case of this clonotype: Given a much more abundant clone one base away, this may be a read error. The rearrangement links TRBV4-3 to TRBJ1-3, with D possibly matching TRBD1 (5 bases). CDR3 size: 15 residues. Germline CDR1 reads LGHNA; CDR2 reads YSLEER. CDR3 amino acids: CARSQDTGSGNTIYF. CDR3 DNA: TGCGCCAGAAGCCAAGATACAGGTTCTGGAAACACCATATATTTT.

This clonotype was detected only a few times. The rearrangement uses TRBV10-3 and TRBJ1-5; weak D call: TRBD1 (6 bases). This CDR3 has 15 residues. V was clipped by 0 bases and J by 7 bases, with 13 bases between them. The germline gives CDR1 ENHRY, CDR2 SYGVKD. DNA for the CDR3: TGTGCCATCAGTGAGTCTAAGGAGGGGGGGCAGCCCCAGCATTTT. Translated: CAISESKEGGQPQHF.

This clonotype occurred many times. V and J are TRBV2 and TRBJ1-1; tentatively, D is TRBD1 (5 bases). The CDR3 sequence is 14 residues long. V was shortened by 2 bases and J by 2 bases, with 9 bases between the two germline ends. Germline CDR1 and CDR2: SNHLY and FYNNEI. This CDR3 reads CASSEFGGNTEAFF. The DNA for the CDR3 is TGTGCCAGCAGTGAATTCGGGGGTAACACTGAAGCTTTCTTT.

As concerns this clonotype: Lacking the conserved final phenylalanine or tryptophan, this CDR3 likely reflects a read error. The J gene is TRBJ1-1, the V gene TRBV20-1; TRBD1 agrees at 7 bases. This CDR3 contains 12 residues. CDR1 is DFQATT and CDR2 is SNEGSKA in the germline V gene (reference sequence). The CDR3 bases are TGCAGGATGACAGGGTTGAAAACTGAAGCTTTCCTT. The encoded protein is CRMTGLKTEAFL.

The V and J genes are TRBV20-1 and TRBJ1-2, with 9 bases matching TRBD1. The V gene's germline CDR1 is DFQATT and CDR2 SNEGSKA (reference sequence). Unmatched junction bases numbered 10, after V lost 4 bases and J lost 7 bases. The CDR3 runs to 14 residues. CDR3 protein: CSATFTGGKTGYTF. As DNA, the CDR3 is TGCAGTGCTACCTTCACAGGGGGCAAAACTGGCTACACCTTC.

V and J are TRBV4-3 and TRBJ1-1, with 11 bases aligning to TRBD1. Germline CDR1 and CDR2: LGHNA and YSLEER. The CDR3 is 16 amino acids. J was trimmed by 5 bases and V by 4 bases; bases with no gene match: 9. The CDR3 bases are TGCGCCAGCAGCCGGGGACAGGGGGGTTGGAAAACTGAAGCTTTCTTT. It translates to CASSRGQGGWKTEAFF.

The CDR3 nucleotides read TGTGCCAGCAGCTTAGATCCGCTAGCGGGAGGGATCTTAGATACGCAGTATTTT. It encodes CASSLDPLAGGILDTQYF. The rearrangement uses TRBV7-4 and TRBJ2-3, with 12 bases that match TRBD2. The CDR3 is 18 residues long. CDR1 SGHVT and CDR2 SQSDAQ come from the germline V gene. The V gene end was trimmed by 1 base and the J gene end by 5 bases; junction bases not matched to a gene: 10.

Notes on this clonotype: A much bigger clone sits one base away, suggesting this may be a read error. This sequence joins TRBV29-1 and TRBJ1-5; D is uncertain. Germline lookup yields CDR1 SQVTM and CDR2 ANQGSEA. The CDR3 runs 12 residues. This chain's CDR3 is CGVGDVNQPQHF. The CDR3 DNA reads TGCGGCGTTGGGGATGTCAATCAGCCCCAGCATTTT.